The 21 T cell receptor beta chains in this list originate from one sample, sequenced in a study of shared clonotypes between healthy human individuals. Profiled with immunoSEQ multiplex PCR; TCRdb holds only in-frame clones, not every one. This sample has some 2.1 million clones, with 90% to 95% found just once. The sequencing sample was made of naive CD4+ T cells sorted from blood. The subset is: CD45RA+ positively selected. The receptors derive from a man younger than 35 in good health.

V usage is TRBV5-6 and J usage is TRBJ1-1; D ambiguous. Germline values: CDR1 SGHDT, CDR2 YYEEEE. Trimming took off 4 bases at V and 5 bases at J, with 15 bases between the two ends. There are 14 residues in the CDR3. CDR3 in amino acids: CASSPDRPATEAFF. CDR3 coding DNA: TGTGCCAGCAGCCCGGACCGGCCGGCGACTGAAGCTTTCTTT. The whole variable domain, filled in from reference TRBV5-6 and TRBJ1-1, reads DAGVTQSPTHLIKTRGQQVTLRCSPKSGHDTVSWYQQALGQGPQFIFQYYEEEERQRGNFPDRFSGHQFPNYSSELNVNALLLGDSALYLCASSPDRPATEAFFGQGTRLTVV.

V is TRBV27 and J is TRBJ2-2; no clear D gene. Per germline, CDR1 MNHEY and CDR2 SMNVEV (reference sequence). Trimming took 1 base from V and 0 from J, leaving 9 bases between them. The CDR3 length is 16 residues. Written as DNA, the CDR3 is TGTGCCAGCAGTTTATTTGGCAGCGCGAACACCGGGGAGCTGTTTTTT. This codes for CASSLFGSANTGELFF.

In its sample, this clone was seen once. The J gene is TRBJ1-2, the V gene TRBV27; D remains ambiguous. Trimming pared 3 bases from V and 0 bases from J, leaving 5 bases between. Germline lookup yields CDR1 MNHEY and CDR2 SMNVEV (reference sequence). The CDR3 is 13 residues long. CDR3 protein: CASSLKPNYGYTF. CDR3 nucleotides: TGTGCCAGCAGTTTGAAGCCTAACTATGGCTACACCTTC.

V is TRBV27 and J is TRBJ1-6; 8 nucleotides match TRBD1. The ends lost 6 bases at V and 7 bases at J; junction bases unmatched: 11. The CDR3 sequence is 16 residues long. The germline CDR1 and CDR2 sequences are MNHEY and SMNVEV (reference sequence). The CDR3 sequence is CASSPPLDRVNSPLHF. The CDR3 nucleotides are TGTGCCAGCAGCCCCCCCCTGGACAGGGTAAATTCACCCCTCCACTTT.

The chain recombines TRBV30 with TRBJ1-1; possible D gene TRBD1, 6 bases. The CDR3 spans 13 residues. Germline CDR1 GTSNPN, CDR2 SVGIG (reference sequence). Trimming cost V 5 bases and J 3 bases, with 13 bases left between them. This chain's CDR3 is CAWLRDIYTEAFF. Written as DNA, the CDR3 is TGTGCCTGGCTAAGGGACATTTACACTGAAGCTTTCTTT. The full variable domain, rest sourced from reference TRBV30 and TRBJ1-1, is SQTIHQWPATLVQPVGSPLSLECTVEGTSNPNLYWYRQAAGRGLQLLFYSVGIGQISSEVPQNLSASRPQDRQFILSSKKLLLSDSGFYLCAWLRDIYTEAFFGQGTRLTVV.

The chain combines TRBV10-3 with TRBJ2-7, with 7 positions matching TRBD1. Germline V gene data show CDR1 as ENHRY and CDR2 as SYGVKD. Losses at the gene ends were 11 bases for V and 2 bases for J; bases not matched to a gene: 9. The CDR3 runs to 13 residues. This chain's CDR3 is CAAGTGTAYEQYF. The CDR3 coding sequence is TGTGCCGCAGGAACCGGGACAGCCTACGAGCAGTACTTC.

The chain has TRBV6-5 and TRBJ1-1; 7 nucleotides match TRBD1. CDR1 MNHEY and CDR2 SVGAGI come from the germline V gene. The CDR3 length is 14 residues. The trim removed 5 bases at V and 7 bases at J, leaving 10 bases unmatched. The CDR3 sequence is CASSPPQGVNEAFF. The CDR3, as DNA: TGTGCCAGCAGTCCGCCTCAGGGGGTAAATGAAGCTTTCTTT.

J is TRBJ2-5 and V is TRBV2, with D tentatively TRBD1 or TRBD2 (5 bases each). Trimming cost V 7 bases and J 5 bases, with 14 bases left between them. The CDR3 covers 13 residues. CDR1 and CDR2 (germline): SNHLY, FYNNEI. CDR3 sequence (DNA): TGTGCCAGCACTGTTGAGGGGTCCGAGACCCAGTACTTC. As protein: CASTVEGSETQYF. The entire variable domain, with the rest obtained from reference TRBV2 and TRBJ2-5, is as follows: EPEVTQTPSHQVTQMGQEVILRCVPISNHLYFYWYRQILGQKVEFLVSFYNNEISEKSEIFDDQFSVERPDGSNFTLKIRSTKLEDSAMYFCASTVEGSETQYFGPGTRLLVL.

V gene TRBV29-1 combines with J gene TRBJ2-1; D remains unclear. With 0 bases removed from V and 7 bases from J, the gap between germline ends came to 7 bases. CDR3 length: 12 amino acids. Germline CDR1 SQVTM, CDR2 ANQGSEA. DNA for the CDR3: TGCAGCGTTGAAGATAGGTGGAATGAGCAGTTCTTC. The encoded protein is CSVEDRWNEQFF.

This chain uses TRBV5-1 with TRBJ2-2; D perhaps matches TRBD1 (5 bases). Trimming pared 3 bases from V and 0 bases from J, leaving 9 bases between. This CDR3 has 15 residues. Germline lookup yields CDR1 SGHRS and CDR2 YFSETQ. CDR3 in amino acids: CASSSTVANTGELFF. The CDR3 DNA is TGCGCCAGCAGCTCGACAGTCGCGAACACCGGGGAGCTGTTTTTT.

The chain is built from TRBV6-5 and TRBJ2-1; 7 nucleotides agree with TRBD2. This CDR3 is built from 13 residues. The V and J ends lost 5 bases and 7 bases, in that order; junction bases with no gene match: 5. Germline loops: CDR1 MNHEY, CDR2 SVGAGI. This CDR3 is CASSGEGGNEQFF. CDR3 bases: TGTGCCAGCAGTGGGGAGGGTGGGAATGAGCAGTTCTTC.

In its sample, this clone was seen a few times. This rearrangement joins TRBV4-1 to TRBJ1-5; no definite D call. Germline V gene lookup returns CDR1 MGHRA and CDR2 YSYEKL. CDR3 length: 16 residues. V lost 0 bases to trimming and J lost 0 bases, with 9 bases between them. The CDR3: CASSQDRQDSNQPQHF. The CDR3 bases are TGCGCCAGCAGCCAAGATCGGCAGGATAGCAATCAGCCCCAGCATTTT.

The genes are TRBV6-6 and TRBJ1-2; no clear D gene. The V end lost 5 bases, the J end lost 0 bases, and 13 bases lay between the germline ends. The CDR3 spans 15 residues. Germline CDR1 reads MNHNY; CDR2 reads SVGAGI (reference sequence). The CDR3 sequence is CASSNPKVSNYGYTF. The CDR3 region has the DNA TGTGCCAGCAGTAATCCCAAGGTTTCTAACTATGGCTACACCTTC.

In regard to this clone: This is likely a read error, given that the CDR3 carries no conserved phenylalanine or tryptophan at its end. The DNA is left out, because the CDR3 cannot be placed on it with certainty; the CDR3 is given as TCRdb lists it. J is TRBJ2-7 and V is TRBV11-3; the table's TRBD1 call for D was not verified on the DNA. With termini counted, the CDR3 has 9 amino acids. Looked up from germline, CDR1 is SGHNT and CDR2 is YENEEA. CDR3 in amino acids: CASSLGLSY.

This rearrangement joins TRBV25-1 to TRBJ1-1; D may be TRBD1 (6 bases). V dropped 7 bases and J dropped 0 bases, with 18 bases sitting between them. CDR1 and CDR2 (germline): MGHDK, SYGVNS. The CDR3 sequence is 16 residues long. CDR3 DNA sequence: TGTGCCAGCACCCTAGGGGGGGCAGGGGTGAACACTGAAGCTTTCTTT. Translated: CASTLGGAGVNTEAFF.

The chain joins TRBV10-1 to TRBJ2-3, with 14 nucleotides matching TRBD2. CDR3 length: 19 amino acids. The V segment lost 8 bases and the J segment 1 base; nucleotides outside the gene matches: 14. Per germline, CDR1 WNHNN and CDR2 SYGVQD (reference sequence). CDR3 DNA: TGCGCCAGCCGTTGGGACCGCCCGGGACTAGCGGGGGGCACAGATACGCAGTATTTT. It translates to CASRWDRPGLAGGTDTQYF.

This sequence joins TRBV7-2 and TRBJ1-1, with TRBD1 identical over 7 bases. The germline CDR1 and CDR2 sequences are SGHTA and FQGNSA. This CDR3 contains 14 residues. V shed 5 bases, J shed 5 bases, and the junction held 8 bases outside the gene matches. CDR3 amino acids: CASSQRQGRTEAFF. The DNA for the CDR3 is TGTGCCAGCAGCCAACGACAGGGTCGGACTGAAGCTTTCTTT. The full variable domain, with the rest looked up from reference TRBV7-2 and TRBJ1-1, is GAGVSQSPSNKVTEKGKDVELRCDPISGHTALYWYRQSLGQGLEFLIYFQGNSAPDKSGLPSDRFSAERTGGSVSTLTIQRTQQEDSAVYLCASSQRQGRTEAFFGQGTRLTVV.

V and J are TRBV7-2 and TRBJ2-1; D possibly matches TRBD1 or TRBD2 (6 bases each). V lost 6 bases and J 7 bases, leaving 13 bases between the germline ends. The CDR3 sequence is 13 residues long. Germline CDR1 and CDR2: SGHTA and FQGNSA. The CDR3 DNA reads TGTGCCAGCAGTTTTACAGGGAGGAATGAGCAGTTCTTC. Amino acids: CASSFTGRNEQFF. Filled out from reference TRBV7-2 and TRBJ2-1, the complete variable domain reads GAGVSQSPSNKVTEKGKDVELRCDPISGHTALYWYRQSLGQGLEFLIYFQGNSAPDKSGLPSDRFSAERTGGSVSTLTIQRTQQEDSAVYLCASSFTGRNEQFFGPGTRLTVL.

This clone was observed a few times. The gene calls are TRBV6-6 and TRBJ2-7, with 9 bases lining up with TRBD1. Germline CDR1 and CDR2: MNHNY and SVGAGI (reference sequence). V gave up 6 bases and J gave up 6 bases; unmatched junction bases: 9. The CDR3 is made up of 14 amino acids. DNA of the CDR3: TGTGCCAGCAGACAGGGACAGGGTCTCACCGAGCAGTACTTC. It codes for CASRQGQGLTEQYF.

The chain employs TRBV5-5 and TRBJ2-7, with 7 positions matching TRBD1. The CDR3 spans 15 residues. Germline CDR1 and CDR2: SGHKS and YYEKEE (reference sequence). The V gene end was trimmed by 4 bases and the J gene end by 2 bases; junction bases not matched to a gene: 9. CDR3 nucleotide sequence: TGTGCCAGCAGCCCGCCCCCGGGACAGCCCTACGAGCAGTACTTC. This sequence encodes CASSPPPGQPYEQYF.

The V and J genes are TRBV10-3 and TRBJ2-1; 7 bases line up with TRBD2. The CDR3 is made up of 13 amino acids. Germline V gives CDR1 ENHRY, CDR2 SYGVKD. The trim removed 7 bases at V and 4 bases at J, leaving 4 bases unmatched. The CDR3: CAINSGAYNEQFF. DNA of the CDR3: TGTGCCATCAACAGCGGGGCTTACAATGAGCAGTTCTTC.